The 26 T cell receptor beta chains below were found in one sample sequenced in a study of shared clonotypes between healthy human individuals. Generated by immunoSEQ multiplex PCR, the TCRdb table keeps only in-frame clones and is missing some. The sample holds about 980,000 clones, 76% seen once. Specimen: memory CD4+ T cells sorted from blood. Sample subset: CD45RA-negative fraction. The source is a man aged 18 to 35 in good health.

V is TRBV15 and J is TRBJ2-2; either TRBD1 or TRBD2 may supply D (5 bases each). The V and J ends lost 1 base and 6 bases respectively, with 15 bases between them. There are 16 residues in the CDR3. Germline lookup yields CDR1 LNHNV and CDR2 YYDKDF (reference sequence). CDR3 residues: CATSRVGPPGSGELFF. In DNA, the CDR3 is TGTGCCACCAGCAGAGTGGGACCCCCCGGCTCCGGGGAGCTGTTTTTT.

This CDR3 reads CASENTEAFF. CDR3 nucleotide sequence: TGCGCCAGCGAAAACACTGAAGCTTTCTTT. The rearrangement links TRBV5-1 to TRBJ1-1; D remains ambiguous. Germline CDR1 SGHRS, CDR2 YFSETQ. The CDR3 contains 10 residues. Trimming took 7 bases from V and 2 from J, leaving 3 bases between them.

This chain links TRBV5-1 with TRBJ1-3, with TRBD1 as a possible D gene (5 bases). CDR1 is SGHRS, CDR2 YFSETQ, per germline. CDR3 length: 16 residues. V lost 2 bases, J lost 4 bases, and 16 bases lay in between. CDR3 coding DNA: TGCGCCAGCAGCTTCCAGGGTGCGGCGGGCGGAAACACCATATATTTT. Translated, it gives CASSFQGAAGGNTIYF. Full variable domain (missing parts from reference TRBV5-1 and TRBJ1-3): KAGVTQTPRYLIKTRGQQVTLSCSPISGHRSVSWYQQTPGQGLQFLFEYFSETQRNKGNFPGRFSGRQFSNSRSEMNVSTLELGDSALYLCASSFQGAAGGNTIYFGEGSWLTVV.

The rearrangement uses TRBV11-3 and TRBJ2-1; 8 positions agree with TRBD2. This CDR3 is 14 amino acids long. CDR1 is SGHNT, CDR2 YENEEA, per germline. J lost 3 bases, V lost 5 bases, and 3 bases had no gene match. CDR3 in amino acids: CASSLTSGYNEQFF. The CDR3, as DNA: TGTGCCAGCAGCCTAACTAGCGGCTACAATGAGCAGTTCTTC.

As for this clone: Other DNA sequences in the same sample also yield this CDR3. The rearrangement links TRBV7-9 to TRBJ2-7; TRBD2 agrees at 9 bases. V lost 5 bases to trimming and J lost 0 bases; unmatched junction nucleotides: 2. CDR3 length: 14 amino acids. Looked up from germline, CDR1 is SEHNR and CDR2 is FQNEAQ (reference sequence). The DNA for the CDR3 is TGTGCCAGCAGCCTTAGCGGGAGCTCCTACGAGCAGTACTTC. Residues: CASSLSGSSYEQYF. Full variable domain (missing parts from reference TRBV7-9 and TRBJ2-7): DTGVSQNPRHKITKRGQNVTFRCDPISEHNRLYWYRQTLGQGPEFLTYFQNEAQLEKSRLLSDRFSAERPKGSFSTLEIQRTEQGDSAMYLCASSLSGSSYEQYFGPGTRLTVT.

The sample holds a few counts of this clone. The V call is TRBV9, the J call TRBJ1-5; perhaps TRBD1 as D (5 bases). The ends were cut back, 2 bases at V and 0 bases at J, with 9 bases in the middle. Germline CDR1 is SGDLS and CDR2 is YYNGEE. The CDR3 spans 15 residues. DNA for the CDR3: TGTGCCAGCAGCGTCCGGGGCGATAGCAATCAGCCCCAGCATTTT. Protein: CASSVRGDSNQPQHF.

The V gene is TRBV5-6, the J gene TRBJ1-6; D is unresolved. The ends were cut back, 2 bases at V and 10 bases at J, with 10 bases in the middle. CDR1 SGHDT and CDR2 YYEEEE come from the germline V gene. The CDR3 loop spans 13 amino acids. In DNA, the CDR3 is TGTGCCAGCAGCTTTTCGGCCGGCTCACCCCTCCACTTT. It encodes CASSFSAGSPLHF.

This chain joins TRBV5-1 and TRBJ2-5, with D perhaps TRBD1 or TRBD2 (5 bases each). Trimming left V 6 bases short and J 2 bases short, with 17 bases between. Germline V CDR1 and CDR2: SGHRS, YFSETQ. The CDR3 totals 15 residues. CDR3 bases: TGCGCCAGCAAACCCCTGGGGGTACCACAAGAGACCCAGTACTTC. This codes for CASKPLGVPQETQYF.

The chain links TRBV27 to TRBJ2-1; a possible D gene is TRBD1 (6 bases). Germline V lookup: CDR1 MNHEY, CDR2 SMNVEV (reference sequence). There are 15 residues in the CDR3. The V gene lost 6 bases and the J gene lost 5 bases, with 17 bases spanning the gap. CDR3 bases: TGTGCCAGCAGATATCAGGGGTTATGGGACAATGAGCAGTTCTTC. This codes for CASRYQGLWDNEQFF.

The J gene is TRBJ1-1, the V gene TRBV18, with D perhaps TRBD1 (5 bases). Per germline, CDR1 KGHSH and CDR2 LQKENI. With 2 bases removed from V and 6 bases from J, the gap between germline ends came to 13 bases. The CDR3 has 14 amino acids. This CDR3 reads CASSPEGVGAEAFF. As DNA, the CDR3 is TGTGCCAGCTCACCAGAAGGGGTGGGGGCTGAAGCTTTCTTT.

V is TRBV11-3 and J is TRBJ2-5, with 7 bases fitting TRBD1. Germline V gene lookup returns CDR1 SGHNT and CDR2 YENEEA. This CDR3 has 17 amino acids. After removal of 1 base from V and 4 bases from J, the junction contained 12 bases not matched to a gene. Written as DNA, the CDR3 is TGTGCCAGCAGCTTAGGGGCCCCCACTTACAGGGGAGAGACCCAGTACTTC. Protein: CASSLGAPTYRGETQYF. Full variable domain (outside the CDR3, taken from reference TRBV11-3 and TRBJ2-5): EAGVVQSPRYKIIEKKQPVAFWCNPISGHNTLYWYLQNLGQGPELLIRYENEEAVDDSQLPKDRFSAERLKGVDSTLKIQPAELGDSAVYLCASSLGAPTYRGETQYFGPGTRLLVL.

V and J are TRBV23-1 and TRBJ2-1; 9 bases map to TRBD1. TRBV23-1 qualifies as an ORF whose function is uncertain. The CDR3 consists of 22 residues. Trimming at V came to 4 bases and at J to 1 base, leaving 23 bases not matched to a gene. The CDR3 region has the DNA TGCGCCAGCAGTCGAGGGACAGGGAGAGTCGTTGTTAGAATAGGTTCCTACAATGAGCAGTTCTTC. The encoded protein is CASSRGTGRVVVRIGSYNEQFF.

The V gene is TRBV23-1, the J gene TRBJ1-6; the D is unclear. TRBV23-1 is identified as an open reading frame with a role that is uncertain. The CDR3 spans 15 residues. V lost 0 bases to trimming and J lost 5 bases, with 8 bases between them. The CDR3 nucleotides are TGCGCCAGCAGTCAATCGCACACCGATAATTCACCCCTCCACTTT. Its protein product is CASSQSHTDNSPLHF.

The rearrangement links TRBV2 to TRBJ1-6, with 8 bases identical to TRBD1. J gave up 7 bases and V 4 bases, and 3 bases lay outside the gene matches. Looked up from germline, CDR1 is SNHLY and CDR2 is FYNNEI. The CDR3 loop spans 14 amino acids. CDR3: CASSARTGNSPLHF. The CDR3 DNA is TGTGCCAGCAGTGCCCGGACAGGGAATTCACCCCTCCACTTT.

This chain uses TRBV5-5 with TRBJ2-2; 9 positions match TRBD1. Germline CDR1 and CDR2: SGHKS and YYEKEE (reference sequence). The CDR3 is 18 amino acids. Germline trimming cut 6 bases from V and 5 bases from J; bases unmatched to any gene: 17. CDR3 DNA sequence: TGTGCCAGCACCCCGGGACAGGGAATACGGGGGCGGACCGGGGAGCTGTTTTTT. Protein sequence: CASTPGQGIRGRTGELFF.

This clone has a single count. The chain employs TRBV28 and TRBJ1-2, with D possibly matching TRBD1 (6 bases). CDR1 is MDHEN, CDR2 SYDVKM, per germline. V dropped 7 bases and J dropped 8 bases, with 17 bases sitting between them. The CDR3 totals 13 residues. The CDR3 region is CASTLRGGMGYTF. CDR3 coding DNA: TGTGCCAGCACCCTTAGGGGGGGAATGGGCTACACCTTC.

V and J are TRBV6-5 and TRBJ2-3, with unresolved D. Trimming shortened V by 5 bases and J by 6 bases, and 15 bases separated the two germline ends. Germline CDR1 MNHEY, CDR2 SVGAGI. The length of the CDR3 is 14 residues. CDR3 sequence: CASSSLATRDTQYF. The DNA of the CDR3 is TGTGCCAGCAGTAGCCTCGCTACGCGGGATACGCAGTATTTT.

The DNA for the CDR3 is TGTGCCAGCAGCTACGGAGGGTCCGGGGCCAACGTCCTGACTTTC. Its translation: CASSYGGSGANVLTF. The rearrangement uses TRBV7-9 and TRBJ2-6; D perhaps matches TRBD2 (6 bases). The CDR3 runs 15 residues. The germline V and J ends were trimmed by 4 bases and 4 bases, with 11 bases remaining between them. CDR1 is SEHNR, CDR2 FQNEAQ, per germline (reference sequence).

This clone was found a few times. J is TRBJ1-6 and V is TRBV28, with 10 bases that match TRBD1. The CDR3 is 16 residues long. Trimming removed 5 bases from V and 10 bases from J; junction bases left unmatched: 11. The germline gives CDR1 MDHEN, CDR2 SYDVKM. The DNA for the CDR3 is TGTGCCAGCAGTATAATCCGGACAGGGGGAGGCTCACCCCTCCACTTT. It yields the protein CASSIIRTGGGSPLHF.

The chain joins TRBV10-3 to TRBJ1-2, with 7 positions matching TRBD1. From germline, CDR1 is ENHRY and CDR2 SYGVKD. V was pared by 3 bases and J by 0 bases, with 4 bases of the junction left unmatched. There are 15 residues in the CDR3. CDR3 loop: CAISEEDRPNYGYTF. Written as DNA, the CDR3 is TGTGCCATCAGTGAAGAGGACAGGCCTAACTATGGCTACACCTTC.

This chain connects TRBV19 to TRBJ2-1; 12 positions agree with TRBD2. J was trimmed by 5 bases and V by 3 bases; bases with no gene match: 5. CDR1 and CDR2 from the germline V gene are LNHDA and SQIVND (reference sequence). CDR3 length equals 16 residues. The CDR3 reads CASSIEGLAGHNEQFF. CDR3 coding DNA: TGTGCCAGTAGTATCGAGGGACTAGCGGGTCACAATGAGCAGTTCTTC. Together with reference TRBV19 and TRBJ2-1, the CDR3 gives the full variable domain: DGGITQSPKYLFRKEGQNVTLSCEQNLNHDAMYWYRQDPGQGLRLIYYSQIVNDFQKGDIAEGYSVSREKKESFPLTVTSAQKNPTAFYLCASSIEGLAGHNEQFFGPGTRLTVL.

This chain uses TRBV7-9 with TRBJ2-1; D is ambiguous. Trimming took off 1 base at V and 9 bases at J, with 7 bases between the two ends. CDR1 and CDR2 from the germline V gene are SEHNR and FQNEAQ (reference sequence). CDR3 length: 12 amino acids. The CDR3 DNA is TGTGCCAGCAGCTTAGATTTGGGTGAGCAGTTCTTC. It translates to CASSLDLGEQFF.

The chain recombines TRBV5-1 with TRBJ1-1; no firm D call. V lost 4 bases and J lost 1, with 14 bases in between. The CDR3 runs 15 residues. Per germline, CDR1 SGHRS and CDR2 YFSETQ. CDR3 DNA sequence: TGCGCCAGCAGCCGGAATGGGCTCCGGAACACTGAAGCTTTCTTT. Protein product: CASSRNGLRNTEAFF. Complete variable domain (other parts from reference TRBV5-1 and TRBJ1-1): KAGVTQTPRYLIKTRGQQVTLSCSPISGHRSVSWYQQTPGQGLQFLFEYFSETQRNKGNFPGRFSGRQFSNSRSEMNVSTLELGDSALYLCASSRNGLRNTEAFFGQGTRLTVV.

This clone appeared a single time. The rearrangement joins TRBV5-6 to TRBJ2-7, with a tentative D call TRBD2 (5 bases). The length of the CDR3 is 14 residues. V gave up 4 bases and J gave up 6 bases, with 17 bases separating them. Germline-derived CDR1 and CDR2 are SGHDT and YYEEEE. The CDR3 sequence is CASSPNPSAVEQYF. For the CDR3, the DNA is TGTGCCAGCAGCCCGAACCCCTCAGCGGTCGAGCAGTACTTC. Drawing the rest from reference TRBV5-6 and TRBJ2-7, the complete variable domain is DAGVTQSPTHLIKTRGQQVTLRCSPKSGHDTVSWYQQALGQGPQFIFQYYEEEERQRGNFPDRFSGHQFPNYSSELNVNALLLGDSALYLCASSPNPSAVEQYFGPGTRLTVT.

This sequence joins TRBV18 and TRBJ2-3; D unresolved. The CDR3 contains 15 residues. CDR1 is KGHSH and CDR2 is LQKENI in the germline V gene. Trimming shortened V by 5 bases and J by 1 base, and 13 bases separated the two germline ends. The CDR3 DNA reads TGTGCCAGCTCATCTCGCACAGACGGCACAGATACGCAGTATTTT. Its protein product is CASSSRTDGTDTQYF. The whole variable domain, remainder taken from reference TRBV18 and TRBJ2-3, is NAGVMQNPRHLVRRRGQEARLRCSPMKGHSHVYWYRQLPEEGLKFMVYLQKENIIDESGMPKERFSAEFPKEGPSILRIQQVVRGDSAAYFCASSSRTDGTDTQYFGPGTRLTVL.

The chain links TRBV6-5 to TRBJ1-1, with a tentative D call TRBD1 (6 bases). Trimming took 0 bases from V and 6 from J, leaving 17 bases between them. The germline V gene encodes CDR1 MNHEY and CDR2 SVGAGI. There are 16 residues in the CDR3. The CDR3 region is CASSYSFRATGSEAFF. The CDR3 DNA is TGTGCCAGCAGTTACTCATTCCGTGCGACAGGCTCTGAAGCTTTCTTT.